These T cell receptor beta chains were read from a single sample in a study of T cell responses to AZD1222 COVID-19 vaccine. The method was immunoSEQ multiplex PCR; TCRdb's version includes in-frame clones alone and lacks a portion of them. The table lists about 120,000 clones, roughly 90% of them singletons. The source material was peripheral blood, sampled 28 days after the second AZD1222 dose. The source of these receptors is an adult who received the AZD1222 COVID-19 vaccine. The CDR3 runs from the conserved cysteine through the conserved F or W. A D gene is named only where the DNA matches it firmly. A clone size is listed for some rows: how often the clone was seen (once, few, many), or a class if it is expanded.

TRBV5-6	NA	NA	TRBJ1-1	TGTGCCAGCAGCGCCGGGACCCTTGAAGCTTTCTTT	CASSAGTLEAFF
TRBV5-1	NA	NA	TRBJ1-4	TGCGCCAGCAGCTTAGGACCAACTAATGAAAAACTGTTTTTT	CASSLGPTNEKLFF
TRBV7-6	NA	NA	TRBJ1-2	TGTGCCAGCAGCTTACCAGGGTTTGAGGCTGATGGCTACACCTTC	CASSLPGFEADGYTF
TRBV7-2	NA	NA	TRBJ2-7	TGTGCCAGCAGCTCGCAGAGGGGAAGCTTCTACGAGCAGTACTTC	CASSSQRGSFYEQYF
TRBV7-2	NA	NA	TRBJ1-2	TGTGCCAGCAGCTTAAGAGGGGCCGGGGTCAACTATGACTACACCTTC	CASSLRGAGVNYDYTF
TRBV11-2	NA	NA	TRBJ1-1	TGTGCCAGCAGCTTACAGCTGGGGAACACTGAAGCTTTCTTT	CASSLQLGNTEAFF
TRBV2	NA	NA	TRBJ2-2	TGTGCCAGCAAGCAGGGTGGGACCGGGGAGCTGTTTTTT	CASKQGGTGELFF
TRBV2	NA	once	TRBJ2-7	TGTGCCAGCTCAGGGGATTTTACGCGGGAGCAGTACTTC	CASSGDFTREQYF
TRBV7-2	TRBD1	NA	TRBJ1-4	TGTGCCAGCAGCCTGGACAGGGGTCCGGATGAAAAACTGTTTTTT	CASSLDRGPDEKLFF
TRBV2	NA	NA	TRBJ1-5	TGTGCCAGCAGCCGTGGGGGGTCTAGCAATCAGCCCCAGCATTTT	CASSRGGSSNQPQHF
TRBV16	NA	NA	TRBJ1-2	TGTGCCAGCAGCTCCAACTTACAGGGCCTGGGGAGCTACACCTTC	CASSSNLQGLGSYTF
TRBV18	NA	once	TRBJ1-2	TGTGCCAGCTCACCACAAGTAGACAGTCTCAACGTTGGCTACACCTTC	CASSPQVDSLNVGYTF
TRBV7-3	NA	NA	TRBJ2-7	TGTGCCAGCAGCTCGACGGCCACGGCGGACGAGCAGTACTTC	CASSSTATADEQYF
TRBV18	NA	NA	TRBJ2-3	TGTGCCAGCTCACCATTTCCGGGCACAGATACGCAGTATTTT	CASSPFPGTDTQYF
TRBV7-2	NA	NA	TRBJ1-3	TGTGCCAGCAGCTTGCAGGGTTTGGCTGGAAACACCATATATTTT	CASSLQGLAGNTIYF
TRBV5-1	NA	NA	TRBJ1-1	TGCGCCAGCAGCTTTGCAGGCCGGGACACTGAAGCTTTCTTT	CASSFAGRDTEAFF
TRBV7-2	NA	NA	TRBJ1-6	TGTGCCAGCGGCCCCGGTAGCGGGGGCAATTCACCCCTCCACTTT	CASGPGSGGNSPLHF
TRBV6-5	NA	NA	TRBJ2-3	TGTGCCAGCAGTTACTTAACAGGGTCTTCGGAGCAGTATTTT	CASSYLTGSSEQYF
TRBV30	TRBD1	NA	TRBJ1-5	TGTGCCTGGAGTGTGGGGGGACAGGGGACCAATCAGCCCCAGCATTTT	CAWSVGGQGTNQPQHF
TRBV5-5	NA	few	TRBJ1-4	TGTGCCAGCAGGCCAAGTGGGGTTACTAATGAAAAACTGTTTTTT	CASRPSGVTNEKLFF
TRBV21-1	NA	NA	TRBJ2-1	TGTGCCAGCAGCAAAGATGAGACTAGCAAGCATGAGCAGTTCTTC	CASSKDETSKHEQFF
TRBV3-1/TRBV3-2	NA	NA	TRBJ1-4	TGTGCCAGCAGCCAAGGGACCCGAGGTGAAAAACTGTTTTTT	CASSQGTRGEKLFF
TRBV18	NA	NA	TRBJ1-5	TGTGCCAGCTCACCACAGGGGCGAAGCAATCAGCCCCAGCATTTT	CASSPQGRSNQPQHF
TRBV3-1/TRBV3-2	NA	once	TRBJ2-1	TGTGCCAGCAGCCAACGGGGTAGCGGCAATGAGCAGTTCTTC	CASSQRGSGNEQFF
TRBV27	NA	NA	TRBJ1-2	TGTGCCAGCAGTTTGTCAGTAGGGGACATTGATACCTATGGCTACACCTTC	CASSLSVGDIDTYGYTF
TRBV6-5	NA	NA	TRBJ1-2	TGTGCCAGCACCCCCCTCGGCGTCAACTATGGCTACACCTTC	CASTPLGVNYGYTF
TRBV4-3	NA	NA	TRBJ1-2	TGCGCCAGCAGCCAAAGGGCACAAAGAGCTAACTATGGCTACACCTTC	CASSQRAQRANYGYTF
TRBV5-5	NA	NA	TRBJ1-6	TGTGCCAGCAGCTTGGAGGTTAGGCAGCCTAATTCACCCCTCCACTTT	CASSLEVRQPNSPLHF
TRBV4-1	TRBD1	once	TRBJ1-5	TGCGCCAGCAGGGAGGGGACAGGGGACAATCAGCCCCAGCATTTT	CASREGTGDNQPQHF
TRBV11-3	NA	NA	TRBJ2-2	TGTGCCAGCAGCTTAGCCCAGGCGAACACCGGGGAGCTGTTTTTT	CASSLAQANTGELFF
TRBV7-2	NA	NA	TRBJ1-5	TGTGCCAGCAGCGCGCAATACAATCAGCCCCAGCATTTT	CASSAQYNQPQHF
TRBV19	TRBD1	NA	TRBJ1-6	TGTGCCAGTAGTGAGGGGGCAGGGAATTCACCCCTCCACTTT	CASSEGAGNSPLHF
TRBV18	NA	NA	TRBJ1-5	TGTGCCAGCTCACCGGGGGATAGCAATCAGCCCCAGCATTTT	CASSPGDSNQPQHF
TRBV4-3	TRBD1	NA	TRBJ1-5	TGCGCCAGCAGCCCAGGAGGGACAGAAAATCAGCCCCAGCATTTT	CASSPGGTENQPQHF
TRBV29-1	NA	NA	TRBJ1-2	TGCAGCGTTCCCTATCTTGCAGGGTTCTATGGCTACACCTTC	CSVPYLAGFYGYTF
TRBV4-3	NA	NA	TRBJ2-2	TGCGCCAGCAGCCAAGTTGGGGGGCCGCTCGGCGGGGAGCTGTTTTTT	CASSQVGGPLGGELFF
TRBV5-1	NA	NA	TRBJ2-1	TGCGCCAGCAGCCCGGTTGAGGCTGAGCAGTTCTTC	CASSPVEAEQFF
TRBV7-6	TRBD1	few	TRBJ1-4	TGTGCCAGCAGCTTAGTGGCGAGTGGGACAGCGGGTGAAAAACTGTTTTTT	CASSLVASGTAGEKLFF
TRBV4-1	NA	NA	TRBJ1-4	TGCGCCAGCAGCCGCGAGAGTACTAATGAAAAACTGTTTTTT	CASSRESTNEKLFF
TRBV9	TRBD1	NA	TRBJ2-1	TGTGCCAGCAGCTTCCGGGACAGCTCCTACAATGAGCAGTTCTTC	CASSFRDSSYNEQFF
TRBV6-2/TRBV6-3	NA	few	TRBJ1-2	TGTGCCAGCAGATACAGGGACCACTATGGCTACACCTTC	CASRYRDHYGYTF
TRBV7-9	TRBD1	NA	TRBJ1-2	TGTGCCAGCAGGCCTTATCCGGGACAGGACCTCATGGCGGGGGCTGGCTACACCTTC	CASRPYPGQDLMAGAGYTF
TRBV19	NA	NA	TRBJ1-6	TGTGCCAGTAGTATAGATCAACAATCCCGGTCACCCCTCCACTTT	CASSIDQQSRSPLHF
TRBV6-2/TRBV6-3	TRBD1	NA	TRBJ1-5	TGTGCCAGCAGTTACTCGCCGGGACAGGGGGCTCAGCCCCAGCATTTT	CASSYSPGQGAQPQHF
TRBV5-1	NA	NA	TRBJ1-1	TGCGCCAGCAGCTTGGGTAGCACTGAAGCTTTCTTT	CASSLGSTEAFF
TRBV24-1	TRBD1	once	TRBJ2-5	TGTGCCACCAGTGACTTGGGACAGGGAAAAGAGACCCAGTACTTC	CATSDLGQGKETQYF
TRBV3-1/TRBV3-2	NA	NA	TRBJ1-1	TGTGCCAGCAGCCAAATCGTGAACACTGAAGCTTTCTTT	CASSQIVNTEAFF
TRBV2	NA	once	TRBJ1-2	TGTGCCAGCAGATGGGACGGTGACTTAAGGGGCTACACCTTC	CASRWDGDLRGYTF
TRBV7-2	TRBD2	NA	TRBJ2-3	TGTGCCAGCAGCTTAGAGGCTAGCGGGGCCGTGGGAGATACGCAGTATTTT	CASSLEASGAVGDTQYF
TRBV29-1	NA	NA	TRBJ2-2	TGCAGCGTTGAAGGGGAGAGCTGGGGGGAGCTGTTTTTT	CSVEGESWGELFF
TRBV19	NA	NA	TRBJ1-5	TGTGCCAGTGTGTACGGCAGCTATAGCAATCAGCCCCAGCATTTT	CASVYGSYSNQPQHF